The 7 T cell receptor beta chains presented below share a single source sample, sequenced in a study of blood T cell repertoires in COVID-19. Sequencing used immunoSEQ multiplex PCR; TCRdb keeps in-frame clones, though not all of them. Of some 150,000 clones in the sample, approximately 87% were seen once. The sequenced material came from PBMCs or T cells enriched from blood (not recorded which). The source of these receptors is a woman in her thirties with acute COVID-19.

The CDR3 region has the DNA TGTGCCAGCACTCTCGCCGGGGCCTACGAGCAGTACTTC. Translating gives CASTLAGAYEQYF. The V and J genes are TRBV28 and TRBJ2-7; possibly TRBD2 for D (5 bases). V shed 7 bases and J shed 2 bases, with 12 bases lying between them. The germline V gene has CDR1 MDHEN and CDR2 SYDVKM. This CDR3 has 13 residues.

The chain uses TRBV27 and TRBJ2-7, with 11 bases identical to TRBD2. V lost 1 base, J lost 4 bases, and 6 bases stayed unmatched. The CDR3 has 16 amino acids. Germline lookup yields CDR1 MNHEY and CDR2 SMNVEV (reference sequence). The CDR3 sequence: CASSLWLAGGGYEQYF. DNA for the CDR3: TGTGCCAGCAGTTTATGGCTAGCGGGAGGTGGGTACGAGCAGTACTTC.

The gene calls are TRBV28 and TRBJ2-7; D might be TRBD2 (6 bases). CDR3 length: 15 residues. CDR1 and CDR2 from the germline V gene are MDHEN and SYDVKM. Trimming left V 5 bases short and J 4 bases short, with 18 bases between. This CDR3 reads CASSPTMVGGYEQYF. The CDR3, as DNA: TGTGCCAGCAGTCCCACCATGGTCGGGGGTTACGAGCAGTACTTC.

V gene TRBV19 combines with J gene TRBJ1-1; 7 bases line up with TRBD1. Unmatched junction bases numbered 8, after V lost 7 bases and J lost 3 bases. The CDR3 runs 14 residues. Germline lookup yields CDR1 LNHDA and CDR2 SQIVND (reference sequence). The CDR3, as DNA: TGTGCCAGTAACCCACAGGGGAGACACACTGAAGCTTTCTTT. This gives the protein CASNPQGRHTEAFF.

The CDR3 bases are TGCAGTGCTAGTGTGTCCCTGGCGGGAGGATTTCGGTTCTTC. Its translation is CSASVSLAGGFRFF. The rearrangement joins TRBV20-1 to TRBJ2-1, with 8 bases that match TRBD2. The V segment lost 3 bases and the J segment 15 bases; nucleotides outside the gene matches: 16. There are 14 residues in the CDR3. Looked up from germline, CDR1 is DFQATT and CDR2 is SNEGSKA (reference sequence).

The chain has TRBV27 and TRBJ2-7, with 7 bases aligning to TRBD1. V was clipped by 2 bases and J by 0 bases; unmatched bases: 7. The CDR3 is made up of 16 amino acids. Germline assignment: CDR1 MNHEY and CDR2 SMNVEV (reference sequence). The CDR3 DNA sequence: TGTGCCAGCAGTTTAATCGGGCAGGGGGTCTCCTACGAGCAGTACTTC. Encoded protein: CASSLIGQGVSYEQYF.

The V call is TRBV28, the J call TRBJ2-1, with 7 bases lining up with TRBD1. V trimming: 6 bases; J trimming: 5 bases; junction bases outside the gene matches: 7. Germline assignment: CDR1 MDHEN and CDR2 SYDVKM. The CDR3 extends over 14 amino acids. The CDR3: CASSPGQKDNEQFF. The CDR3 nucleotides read TGTGCCAGCAGCCCGGGACAGAAGGACAATGAGCAGTTCTTC.